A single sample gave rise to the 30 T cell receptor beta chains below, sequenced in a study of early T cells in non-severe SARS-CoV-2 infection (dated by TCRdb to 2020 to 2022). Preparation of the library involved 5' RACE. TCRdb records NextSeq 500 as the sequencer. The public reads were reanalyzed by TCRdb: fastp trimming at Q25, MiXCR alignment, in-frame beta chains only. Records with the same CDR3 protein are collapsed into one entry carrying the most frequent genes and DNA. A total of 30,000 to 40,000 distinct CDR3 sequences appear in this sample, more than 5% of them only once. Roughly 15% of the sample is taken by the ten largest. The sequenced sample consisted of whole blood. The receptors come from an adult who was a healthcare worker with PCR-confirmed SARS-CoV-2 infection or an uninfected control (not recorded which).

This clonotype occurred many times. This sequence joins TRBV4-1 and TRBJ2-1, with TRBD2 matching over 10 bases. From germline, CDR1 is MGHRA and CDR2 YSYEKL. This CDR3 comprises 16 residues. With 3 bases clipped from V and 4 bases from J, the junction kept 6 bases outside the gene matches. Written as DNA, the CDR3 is TGCGCCAGCAGCCAGCAAGCGGGGGGGCGGTACAATGAGCAGTTCTTC. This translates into CASSQQAGGRYNEQFF.

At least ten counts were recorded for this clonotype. In DNA, the CDR3 is TGCAGCGTTGCAAGGAACGTAAACACTGAAGCTTTCTTT. Translated: CSVARNVNTEAFF. This chain uses TRBV29-1 with TRBJ1-1; no firm D call. The germline gives CDR1 SQVTM, CDR2 ANQGSEA. V was trimmed by 4 bases and J by 2 bases, leaving 11 bases between them. The CDR3 is 13 amino acids.

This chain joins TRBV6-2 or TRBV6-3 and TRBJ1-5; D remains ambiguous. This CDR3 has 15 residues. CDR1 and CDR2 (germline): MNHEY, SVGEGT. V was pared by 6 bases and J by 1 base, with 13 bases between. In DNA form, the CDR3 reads TGTGCCAGCAGCCACCGGGAGAACAGCAATCAGCCCCAGCATTTT. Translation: CASSHRENSNQPQHF.

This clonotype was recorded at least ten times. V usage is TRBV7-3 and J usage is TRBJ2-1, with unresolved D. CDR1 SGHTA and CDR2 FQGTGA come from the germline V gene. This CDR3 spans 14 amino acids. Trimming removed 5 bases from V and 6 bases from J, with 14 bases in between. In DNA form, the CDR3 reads TGTGCCAGCAGCCTCTCCGGGTCCATCAATGAGCAGTTCTTC. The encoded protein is CASSLSGSINEQFF.

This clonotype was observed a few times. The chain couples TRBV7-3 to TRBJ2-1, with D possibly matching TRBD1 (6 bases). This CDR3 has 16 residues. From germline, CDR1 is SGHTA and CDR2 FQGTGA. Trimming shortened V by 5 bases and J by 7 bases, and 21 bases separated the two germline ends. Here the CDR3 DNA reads TGTGCCAGCAGCATCGACGGTGGGGGCGTTTTAAATGAGCAGTTCTTC. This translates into CASSIDGGGVLNEQFF.

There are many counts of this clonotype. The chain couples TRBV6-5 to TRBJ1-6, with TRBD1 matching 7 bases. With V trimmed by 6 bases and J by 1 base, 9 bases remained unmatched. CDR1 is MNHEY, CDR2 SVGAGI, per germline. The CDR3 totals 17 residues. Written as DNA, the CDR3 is TGTGCCAGCAGCCCGACAGGGAGAGGGTCCTATAATTCACCCCTCCACTTT. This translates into CASSPTGRGSYNSPLHF.

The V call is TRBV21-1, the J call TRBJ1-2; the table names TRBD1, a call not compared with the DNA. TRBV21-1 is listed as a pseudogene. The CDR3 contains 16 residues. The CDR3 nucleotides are TGTGCCAGCAGCAAAGCGGGCAGGGGAACTTCAGATGGCTACACCTTC. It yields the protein CASSKAGRGTSDGYTF.

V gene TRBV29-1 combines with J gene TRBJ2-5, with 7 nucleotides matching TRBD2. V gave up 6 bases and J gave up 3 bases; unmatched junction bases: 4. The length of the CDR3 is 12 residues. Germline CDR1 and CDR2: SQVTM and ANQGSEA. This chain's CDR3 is CSVGGGEETQYF. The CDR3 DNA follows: TGCAGCGTCGGGGGAGGGGAAGAGACCCAGTACTTC.

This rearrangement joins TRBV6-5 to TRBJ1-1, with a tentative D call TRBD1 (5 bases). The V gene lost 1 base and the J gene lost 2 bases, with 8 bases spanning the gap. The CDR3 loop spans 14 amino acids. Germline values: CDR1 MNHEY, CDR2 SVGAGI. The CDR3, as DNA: TGTGCCAGCAGTTACTTGGGGCTCAACACTGAAGCTTTCTTT. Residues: CASSYLGLNTEAFF.

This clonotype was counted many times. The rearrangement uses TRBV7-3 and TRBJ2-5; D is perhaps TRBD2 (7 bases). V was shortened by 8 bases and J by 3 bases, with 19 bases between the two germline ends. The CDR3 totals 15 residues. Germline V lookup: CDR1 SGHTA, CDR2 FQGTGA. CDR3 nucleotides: TGTGCCAGCGGTCGTGGCGGGGGCCAAGAAGAGACCCAGTACTTC. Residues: CASGRGGGQEETQYF.

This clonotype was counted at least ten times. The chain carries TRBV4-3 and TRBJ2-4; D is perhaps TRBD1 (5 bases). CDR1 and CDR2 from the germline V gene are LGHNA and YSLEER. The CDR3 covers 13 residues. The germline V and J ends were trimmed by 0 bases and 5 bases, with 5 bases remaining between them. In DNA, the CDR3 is TGCGCCAGCAGCCAAGACAGGGAAAACATTCAGTACTTC. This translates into CASSQDRENIQYF.

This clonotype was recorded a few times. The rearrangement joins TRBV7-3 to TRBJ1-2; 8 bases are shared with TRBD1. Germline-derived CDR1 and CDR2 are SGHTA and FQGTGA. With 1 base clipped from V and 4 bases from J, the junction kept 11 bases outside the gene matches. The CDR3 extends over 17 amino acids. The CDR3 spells CASSLNSGQAAVYGYTF. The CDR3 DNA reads TGTGCCAGCAGCTTAAACTCGGGACAGGCCGCTGTCTATGGCTACACCTTC.

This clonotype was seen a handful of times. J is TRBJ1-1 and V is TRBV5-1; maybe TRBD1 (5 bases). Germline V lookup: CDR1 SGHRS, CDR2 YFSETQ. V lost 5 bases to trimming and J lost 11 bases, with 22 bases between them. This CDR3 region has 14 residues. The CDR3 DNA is TGCGCCAGCAGTTATACTTCCAGGGACCGCGGGGCTTTCTTT. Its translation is CASSYTSRDRGAFF. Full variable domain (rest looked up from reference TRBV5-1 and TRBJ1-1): KAGVTQTPRYLIKTRGQQVTLSCSPISGHRSVSWYQQTPGQGLQFLFEYFSETQRNKGNFPGRFSGRQFSNSRSEMNVSTLELGDSALYLCASSYTSRDRGAFFGQGTRLTVV.

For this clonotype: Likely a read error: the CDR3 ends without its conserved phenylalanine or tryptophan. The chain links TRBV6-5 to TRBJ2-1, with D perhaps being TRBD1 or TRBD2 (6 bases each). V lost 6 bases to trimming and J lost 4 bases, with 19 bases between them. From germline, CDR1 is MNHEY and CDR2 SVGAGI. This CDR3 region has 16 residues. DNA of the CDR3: TGTGCCAGCAGCGCTACCGCGGGACACCTGTACAATGAGCAGTTCTCC. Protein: CASSATAGHLYNEQFS.

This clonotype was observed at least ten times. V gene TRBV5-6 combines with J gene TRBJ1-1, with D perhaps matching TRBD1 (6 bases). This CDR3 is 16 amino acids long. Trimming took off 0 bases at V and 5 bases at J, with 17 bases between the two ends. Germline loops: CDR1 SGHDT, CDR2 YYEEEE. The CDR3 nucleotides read TGTGCCAGCAGCTTGGGTCAGGGGAGACTTTGGACTGAAGCTTTCTTT. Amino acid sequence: CASSLGQGRLWTEAFF.

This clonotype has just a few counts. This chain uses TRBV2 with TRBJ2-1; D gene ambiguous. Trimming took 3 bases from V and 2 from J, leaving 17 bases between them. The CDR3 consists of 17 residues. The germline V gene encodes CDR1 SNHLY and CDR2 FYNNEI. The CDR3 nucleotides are TGTGCCAGCAGTGATCCGGGTTCGGTAGGGACCTACAATGAGCAGTTCTTC. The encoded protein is CASSDPGSVGTYNEQFF.

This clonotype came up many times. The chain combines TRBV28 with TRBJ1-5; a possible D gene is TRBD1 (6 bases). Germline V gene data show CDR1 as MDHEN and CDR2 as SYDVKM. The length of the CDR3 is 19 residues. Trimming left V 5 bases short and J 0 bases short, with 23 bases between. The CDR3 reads CASSPPLGGGGYSNQPQHF. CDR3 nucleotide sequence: TGTGCCAGCAGTCCTCCCCTGGGGGGAGGGGGATATAGCAATCAGCCCCAGCATTTT.

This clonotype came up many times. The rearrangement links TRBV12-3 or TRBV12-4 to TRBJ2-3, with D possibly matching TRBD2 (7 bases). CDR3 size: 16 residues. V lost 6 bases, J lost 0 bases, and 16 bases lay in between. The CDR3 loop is CASRVSGGSSTDTQYF. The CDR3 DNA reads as TGTGCCAGCAGGGTTTCGGGGGGCTCTAGCACAGATACGCAGTATTTT.

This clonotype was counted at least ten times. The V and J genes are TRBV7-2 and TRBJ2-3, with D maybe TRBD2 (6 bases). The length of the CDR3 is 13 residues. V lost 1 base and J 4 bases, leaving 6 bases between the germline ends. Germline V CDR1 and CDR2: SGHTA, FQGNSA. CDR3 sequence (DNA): TGTGCCAGCAGCTTAGTAGCGGCAGATACGCAGTATTTT. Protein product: CASSLVAADTQYF.

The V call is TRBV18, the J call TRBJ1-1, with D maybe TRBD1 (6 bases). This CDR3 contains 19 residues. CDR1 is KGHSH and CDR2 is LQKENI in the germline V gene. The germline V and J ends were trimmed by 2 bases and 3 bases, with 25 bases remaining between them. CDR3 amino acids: CASSPFLDRSLRIDTEAFF. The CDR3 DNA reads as TGTGCCAGCTCACCATTCCTCGACAGGTCCCTGCGCATCGACACTGAAGCTTTCTTT.

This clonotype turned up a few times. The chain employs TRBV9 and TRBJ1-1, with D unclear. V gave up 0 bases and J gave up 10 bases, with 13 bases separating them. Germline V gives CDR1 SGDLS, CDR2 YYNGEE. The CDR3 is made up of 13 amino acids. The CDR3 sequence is CASSVGEGARAFF. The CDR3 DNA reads TGTGCCAGCAGCGTAGGGGAGGGTGCGAGAGCTTTCTTT.

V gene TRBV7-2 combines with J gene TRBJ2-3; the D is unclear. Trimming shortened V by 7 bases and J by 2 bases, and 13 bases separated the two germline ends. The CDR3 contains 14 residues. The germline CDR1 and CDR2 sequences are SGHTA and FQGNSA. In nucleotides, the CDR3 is TGTGCCAGCAAGGTGGGGAAAAACACAGATACGCAGTATTTT. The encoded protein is CASKVGKNTDTQYF.

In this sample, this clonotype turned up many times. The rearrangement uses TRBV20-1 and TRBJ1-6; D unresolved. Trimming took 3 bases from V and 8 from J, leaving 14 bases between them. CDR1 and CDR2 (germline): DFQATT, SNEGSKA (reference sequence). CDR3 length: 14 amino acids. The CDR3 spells CSASADGRDSPLHF. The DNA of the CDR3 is TGCAGTGCTAGTGCCGATGGACGTGATTCACCCCTCCACTTT.

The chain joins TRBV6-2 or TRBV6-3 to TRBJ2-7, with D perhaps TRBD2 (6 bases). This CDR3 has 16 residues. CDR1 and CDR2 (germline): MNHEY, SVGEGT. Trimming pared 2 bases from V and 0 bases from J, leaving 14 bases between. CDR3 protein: CASSYPLGGSSYEQYF. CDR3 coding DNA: TGTGCCAGCAGTTACCCTCTGGGGGGAAGCTCCTACGAGCAGTACTTC.

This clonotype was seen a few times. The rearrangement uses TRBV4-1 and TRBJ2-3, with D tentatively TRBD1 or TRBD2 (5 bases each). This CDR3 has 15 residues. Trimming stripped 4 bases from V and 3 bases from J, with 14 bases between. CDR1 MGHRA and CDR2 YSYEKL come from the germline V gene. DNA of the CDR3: TGCGCCAGCAGCCGAGGGGAAGAAGGAACAGATACGCAGTATTTT. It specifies CASSRGEEGTDTQYF.

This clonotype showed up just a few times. The CDR3 reads CASSPGTGPGANVLTF. Here the CDR3 DNA reads TGTGCCAGCAGCCCCGGGACAGGGCCGGGGGCCAACGTCCTGACTTTC. The rearrangement uses TRBV4-2 and TRBJ2-6; 9 positions match TRBD1. The V segment lost 4 bases and the J segment 4 bases; nucleotides outside the gene matches: 5. In germline, CDR1 is LGHNA, CDR2 YNFKEQ. The CDR3 is 16 residues long.

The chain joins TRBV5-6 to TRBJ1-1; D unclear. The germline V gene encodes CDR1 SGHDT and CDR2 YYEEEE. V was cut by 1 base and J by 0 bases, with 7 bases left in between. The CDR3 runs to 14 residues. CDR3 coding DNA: TGTGCCAGCAGCTTGTACGACATGAACACTGAAGCTTTCTTT. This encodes CASSLYDMNTEAFF.

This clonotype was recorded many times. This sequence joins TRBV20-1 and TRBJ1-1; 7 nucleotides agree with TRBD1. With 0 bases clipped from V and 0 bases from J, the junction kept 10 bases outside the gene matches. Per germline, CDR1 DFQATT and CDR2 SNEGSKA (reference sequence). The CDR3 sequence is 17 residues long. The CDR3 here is CSARDGTDPHLNTEAFF. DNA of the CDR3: TGCAGTGCTAGAGACGGGACAGACCCACATTTGAACACTGAAGCTTTCTTT.

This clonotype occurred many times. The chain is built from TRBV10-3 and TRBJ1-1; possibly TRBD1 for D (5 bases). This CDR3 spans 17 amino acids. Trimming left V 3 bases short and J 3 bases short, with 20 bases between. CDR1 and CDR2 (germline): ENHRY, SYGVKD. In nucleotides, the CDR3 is TGTGCCATCAGTGACCCCCGGGGCCGGGGGGTGGACACTGAAGCTTTCTTT. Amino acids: CAISDPRGRGVDTEAFF.

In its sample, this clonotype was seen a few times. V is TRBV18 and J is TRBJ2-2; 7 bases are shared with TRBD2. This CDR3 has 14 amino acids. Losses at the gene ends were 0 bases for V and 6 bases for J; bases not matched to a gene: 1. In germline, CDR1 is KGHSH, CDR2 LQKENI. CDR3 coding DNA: TGTGCCAGCTCACCACCGAGCGGGGCCGGGGAGCTGTTTTTT. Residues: CASSPPSGAGELFF.